The 27 T cell receptor beta chains presented below share a single source sample, sequenced in a study of blood T cell repertoires in COVID-19 (dated by TCRdb to about 2020). Libraries were prepared through the immunoSEQ multiplex PCR assay. TCRdb took over this immuneACCESS table, retaining in-frame rearrangements with V and J assigned. Such tables are incomplete; in checked studies, under half of the missing clones stem from an unresolved V gene, and the remainder is unexplained. This sample holds fewer than 90,000 clones; 87% were observed only once. 15% of the sample comes from the top ten. Sequenced sample: peripheral blood. These receptors were collected from a male donor with acute or convalescent COVID-19.

The rearrangement joins TRBV3-1 (or the pseudogene TRBV3-2) to TRBJ2-7, with a possible D match to TRBD1 (5 bases). CDR3 length equals 14 residues. V was pared by 1 base and J by 2 bases, with 9 bases between. CDR1 is LGHDT, CDR2 YNNKEL, per germline (reference sequence). The CDR3 sequence is CASSQGQPTYEQYF. Written as DNA, the CDR3 is TGTGCCAGCAGCCAAGGACAGCCTACCTACGAGCAGTACTTC.

The CDR3 here is CATSRDSRQGSNQPQHF. The CDR3 nucleotides are TGTGCCACCAGCAGAGATTCACGGCAGGGGAGCAATCAGCCCCAGCATTTT. V usage is TRBV15 and J usage is TRBJ1-5, with D possibly matching TRBD1 (6 bases). The CDR3 is 17 amino acids. The V end lost 0 bases, the J end lost 1 base, and 13 bases lay between the germline ends. Germline V gene data show CDR1 as LNHNV and CDR2 as YYDKDF (reference sequence).

CDR3: CATSPSGGGETQYF. The CDR3 DNA sequence: TGTGCCACCAGTCCCAGCGGGGGGGGTGAGACCCAGTACTTC. The genes are TRBV24-1 and TRBJ2-5; the match to TRBD2 covers 10 bases. The CDR3 spans 14 residues. V was pared by 6 bases and J by 5 bases, with 5 bases of the junction left unmatched. Looked up from germline, CDR1 is KGHDR and CDR2 is SFDVKD.

The chain employs TRBV4-1 and TRBJ1-2, with D possibly matching TRBD1 (5 bases). Germline V CDR1 and CDR2: MGHRA, YSYEKL. V lost 0 bases and J lost 4, with 9 bases in between. This CDR3 has 14 amino acids. CDR3 sequence: CASSQEVGAYGYTF. The CDR3 coding sequence is TGCGCCAGCAGCCAAGAGGTAGGGGCCTATGGCTACACCTTC.

The rearrangement links TRBV5-4 to TRBJ2-3; D unclear. CDR3 size: 14 residues. V lost 3 bases, J lost 0 bases, and 8 bases lay in between. Germline V gene data show CDR1 as SGHNT and CDR2 as YYREEE (reference sequence). This CDR3 reads CASSSWASTDTQYF. CDR3 bases: TGTGCCAGCAGCTCCTGGGCTAGCACAGATACGCAGTATTTT.

This rearrangement joins TRBV6-1 to TRBJ1-1, with 8 nucleotides matching TRBD1. This CDR3 has 15 amino acids. CDR1 is MNHNS and CDR2 is SASEGT in the germline V gene. The J segment lost 4 bases and the V segment lost 3 bases, leaving 7 bases of the junction unmatched. Here the CDR3 reads CASSDPDRGATEAFF. CDR3 DNA sequence: TGTGCCAGCAGTGATCCAGACAGGGGTGCCACTGAAGCTTTCTTT.

The J gene is TRBJ2-5, the V gene TRBV29-1, with D possibly being TRBD1 (5 bases). The CDR3 is 14 residues long. The V gene lost 8 bases and the J gene lost 5 bases, with 21 bases spanning the gap. CDR1 SQVTM and CDR2 ANQGSEA come from the germline V gene. CDR3 sequence: CSFSPPSGLETQYF. The CDR3 nucleotides read TGCAGCTTTTCCCCACCTTCAGGGCTCGAGACCCAGTACTTC.

V gene TRBV9 combines with J gene TRBJ2-5, with a tentative D call TRBD2 (6 bases). V shed 3 bases and J shed 4 bases, with 10 bases lying between them. Germline V gives CDR1 SGDLS, CDR2 YYNGEE. CDR3 size: 13 residues. CDR3: CASSEGLLETQYF. Here the CDR3 DNA reads TGTGCCAGCAGCGAGGGACTCTTAGAGACCCAGTACTTC.

The chain recombines TRBV9 with TRBJ2-5; 9 bases fit TRBD2. Trimming removed 0 bases from V and 3 bases from J; junction bases left unmatched: 6. The CDR3 consists of 16 residues. The germline V gene encodes CDR1 SGDLS and CDR2 YYNGEE. DNA for the CDR3: TGTGCCAGCAGCGTAGCCCTTGGACTAGCGAAAGAGACCCAGTACTTC. This encodes CASSVALGLAKETQYF.

This clone has only a few counts. V gene TRBV3-1 (or the pseudogene TRBV3-2) combines with J gene TRBJ1-3; TRBD1 matches at 7 bases. Germline-derived CDR1 and CDR2 are LGHDT and YNNKEL (reference sequence). There are 17 residues in the CDR3. The trim removed 4 bases at V and 0 bases at J, leaving 9 bases unmatched. Written as DNA, the CDR3 is TGTGCCAGCAGCCCAGGGGGGACGGCCTTCTCTGGAAACACCATATATTTT. Its protein is CASSPGGTAFSGNTIYF.

This clone was observed a few times. CDR3 DNA sequence: TGTGCCAGCAGACTCGACAGGGACAATTCACCCCTCCACTTT. Protein: CASRLDRDNSPLHF. The chain combines TRBV6-5 with TRBJ1-6; 7 bases fit TRBD1. This CDR3 contains 14 residues. Germline assignment: CDR1 MNHEY and CDR2 SVGAGI. V was pared by 6 bases and J by 7 bases, with 6 bases of the junction left unmatched.

This clone turned up a few times. CDR3 nucleotides: TGTGCCAGCAGCTTGGCGGGGCCGGGCTCCTACAATGAGCAGTTCTTC. Its protein is CASSLAGPGSYNEQFF. The V and J genes are TRBV7-3 and TRBJ2-1, with a tentative D call TRBD2 (6 bases). Germline CDR1 SGHTA, CDR2 FQGTGA. This CDR3 is 16 amino acids long. Deletions cut 3 bases from V and 0 bases from J, with 12 bases between.

The chain joins TRBV19 to TRBJ2-1, with TRBD2 matching over 8 bases. Trimming at V came to 4 bases and at J to 10 bases, leaving 3 bases not matched to a gene. CDR1 and CDR2 (germline): LNHDA, SQIVND (reference sequence). The CDR3 length is 12 residues. The CDR3 here is CASSTREGEQFF. CDR3 coding DNA: TGTGCCAGTAGTACTCGGGAGGGGGAGCAGTTCTTC.

V and J are TRBV5-1 and TRBJ2-7; TRBD1 is a possible D gene (5 bases). The germline V gene encodes CDR1 SGHRS and CDR2 YFSETQ. V was clipped by 4 bases and J by 5 bases, with 13 bases between them. CDR3 length: 13 amino acids. The CDR3 DNA follows: TGCGCCAGCAGCCCACAGGATAACAACGAGCAGTACTTC. As protein: CASSPQDNNEQYF.

V gene TRBV7-2 combines with J gene TRBJ2-7; D is ambiguous. The CDR3 has 13 residues. The ends were cut back, 0 bases at V and 5 bases at J, with 8 bases in the middle. Germline V gene data show CDR1 as SGHTA and CDR2 as FQGNSA. For the CDR3, the DNA is TGTGCCAGCAGCTTAGCGCGAAGTGACGAGCAGTACTTC. As protein: CASSLARSDEQYF.

The rearrangement uses TRBV12-3 or TRBV12-4 and TRBJ1-1; D is unresolved. This CDR3 comprises 13 residues. Deletions cut 5 bases from V and 2 bases from J, with 9 bases between. The CDR3 region has the DNA TGTGCCAGCAGTCCCTCACTTAACACTGAAGCTTTCTTT. This codes for CASSPSLNTEAFF.

This clone was seen a few times. The chain couples TRBV5-1 to TRBJ2-5, with 8 bases that match TRBD2. The ends lost 4 bases at V and 5 bases at J; junction bases unmatched: 7. The CDR3 contains 14 residues. Germline loops: CDR1 SGHRS, CDR2 YFSETQ. This chain's CDR3 is CASSPAGGRETQYF. CDR3 nucleotide sequence: TGCGCCAGCAGCCCCGCGGGGGGCAGGGAGACCCAGTACTTC.

The chain joins TRBV10-3 to TRBJ2-7; 7 positions match TRBD1. CDR3 length: 15 amino acids. With V trimmed by 3 bases and J by 1 base, 6 bases remained unmatched. Looked up from germline, CDR1 is ENHRY and CDR2 is SYGVKD. CDR3 protein: CAISEYQGQSYEQYF. The CDR3 DNA reads TGTGCCATCAGTGAATACCAGGGACAGTCCTACGAGCAGTACTTC.

V is TRBV3-1 (or the pseudogene TRBV3-2) and J is TRBJ2-7, with no clear D. The germline gives CDR1 LGHDT, CDR2 YNNKEL (reference sequence). There are 13 residues in the CDR3. Trimming removed 1 base at V and 9 bases at J, with 13 bases between. The CDR3 bases are TGTGCCAGCAGCCAAGGAACATCCTCCTTGCAGTACTTC. Amino acids: CASSQGTSSLQYF.

The chain carries TRBV23-1 and TRBJ2-3, with 9 bases fitting TRBD2. TRBV23-1 is noted as an ORF with a role that remains uncertain. Trimming cost V 0 bases and J 3 bases; bases outside gene matches: 7. The CDR3 totals 17 residues. This CDR3 reads CASSQSTRGGLTDTQYF. The CDR3 coding sequence is TGCGCCAGCAGTCAATCGACGCGGGGGGGACTAACAGATACGCAGTATTTT.

The chain has TRBV6-6 and TRBJ1-1, with D maybe TRBD1 (6 bases). V was pared by 7 bases and J by 1 base, with 13 bases between. CDR1 and CDR2 from the germline V gene are MNHNY and SVGAGI (reference sequence). The CDR3 has 14 amino acids. Written as DNA, the CDR3 is TGTGCCAGCATTCCGGGACATACGAACACTGAAGCTTTCTTT. This gives the protein CASIPGHTNTEAFF.

The CDR3 DNA sequence: TGTGCCAGTAGTATTGTCGGGGGTAGCAATCAGCCCCAGCATTTT. It yields the protein CASSIVGGSNQPQHF. This chain joins TRBV19 and TRBJ1-5; D may be TRBD1 (5 bases). With 3 bases removed from V and 0 bases from J, the gap between germline ends came to 9 bases. CDR1 and CDR2 (germline): LNHDA, SQIVND (reference sequence). The CDR3 extends over 15 amino acids.

The J gene is TRBJ2-7, the V gene TRBV6-5; D is unresolved. V lost 4 bases, J lost 1 base, and 8 bases lay in between. Germline CDR1 reads MNHEY; CDR2 reads SVGAGI. The CDR3 length is 13 residues. As DNA, the CDR3 is TGTGCCAGCAGTTCCCCCCCGTCCTACGAGCAGTACTTC. As protein: CASSSPPSYEQYF.

The chain uses TRBV29-1 and TRBJ1-2, with unresolved D. Per the germline V gene, CDR1 is SQVTM and CDR2 is ANQGSEA. Trimming removed 3 bases at V and 3 bases at J, with 8 bases between. The CDR3 runs to 12 residues. The CDR3, as DNA: TGCAGCGTTGACGACACGGACTATGGCTACACCTTC. Translation: CSVDDTDYGYTF.

For the CDR3, the DNA is TGTGCCAGCAGCTTCCCGACAGGGGGCTCTGGAAACACCATATATTTT. Its translation: CASSFPTGGSGNTIYF. The chain has TRBV7-9 and TRBJ1-3, with 9 bases that match TRBD1. Germline trimming cut 3 bases from V and 0 bases from J; bases unmatched to any gene: 3. From germline, CDR1 is SEHNR and CDR2 FQNEAQ (reference sequence). This CDR3 has 16 amino acids.

In this sample, this clone turned up once. The chain links TRBV5-1 to TRBJ1-2; D may be TRBD1 (6 bases). Germline CDR1 is SGHRS and CDR2 is YFSETQ. This CDR3 is built from 15 residues. Trimming removed 0 bases at V and 6 bases at J, with 15 bases between. The CDR3 is CASSLDTGKLNGYTF. CDR3 nucleotide sequence: TGCGCCAGCAGCTTGGATACAGGGAAGTTGAATGGCTACACCTTC.

Notes on this clone: The same CDR3 arises from other DNA sequences in this sample as well. The V call is TRBV3-1 (or the pseudogene TRBV3-2), the J call TRBJ1-5, with TRBD1 identical over 10 bases. The CDR3 loop spans 15 amino acids. V shed 1 base and J 6 bases; nucleotides not matched to a gene: 3. Germline CDR1 reads LGHDT; CDR2 reads YNNKEL (reference sequence). Written as DNA, the CDR3 is TGTGCCAGCAGCCAAGGGACAGGGGGGGGTCAGCCCCAGCATTTT. This sequence encodes CASSQGTGGGQPQHF.